This is a list of T cell receptor beta chains from one sample in a study of blood T cell repertoires in COVID-19. The data were produced by immunoSEQ multiplex PCR, yet TCRdb's version contains in-frame clones alone and is incomplete. The repertoire holds about 48,000 clones, with more than 75% as singletons. What was sequenced was peripheral blood. The receptor set was obtained from an older woman with acute or convalescent COVID-19. Both conserved end residues are trimmed from each CDR3. Where a row states a size, it is once, few, many or the class of an expanded clone; other rows omit it.

j_call | v_call | clone_size | cdr3_aa
TRBJ1-1 | TRBV6-2/TRBV6-3 | . | ASSYFTRVPPRTEAF
TRBJ1-5 | TRBV7-6 | few | ASSLATGSNQPQH
TRBJ1-6 | TRBV5-6 | . | ASSLGGGAMTSPLH
TRBJ2-7 | TRBV14 | . | ASSPPRARDEQY
TRBJ2-5 | TRBV7-6 | . | ASSMDSKETQY
TRBJ1-4 | TRBV6-5 | . | ASTPGIPEKLF
TRBJ2-2 | TRBV27 | many | ASTNRDLNTGELF
TRBJ2-7 | TRBV5-4 | . | ASSLEARGPYEQY
TRBJ1-3 | TRBV5-1 | . | ASSPGHARDGNTIY
TRBJ2-7 | TRBV5-1 | . | ASSPDFGGAPYEQY
TRBJ2-7 | TRBV27 | . | ASNGRNSYEQY
TRBJ2-5 | TRBV15 | . | ATSRAGGPLDETQY
TRBJ2-1 | TRBV15 | . | ATSSGAYNEQF
TRBJ2-1 | TRBV7-3 | large | ASSLTGPAGGTYNEQF
TRBJ1-4 | TRBV5-1 | . | ASSPNIGRNEKLF
TRBJ1-2 | TRBV7-3 | . | ASSPQGALGYT
TRBJ2-2 | TRBV3-1/TRBV3-2 | . | ASSQGLAGTNTGELF
TRBJ1-3 | TRBV9 | . | ASSSPGQGNTIY
TRBJ1-5 | TRBV19 | . | ASIGRGDQPQH
TRBJ2-7 | TRBV5-1 | few | ASSPGDSTYEQY
TRBJ2-1 | TRBV6-1 | . | ASSEVSRRLAGGQF
TRBJ2-1 | TRBV2 | few | ASGGRGVGEQF
TRBJ2-1 | TRBV6-6 | . | ASSYRGLADEQF
TRBJ1-5 | TRBV5-1 | . | ASSLDGGEYQPQH
TRBJ1-6 | TRBV10-3 | . | AIRLDSVIDSPLH
TRBJ1-4 | TRBV6-1 | . | ASSEQGIANEKLF
TRBJ2-2 | TRBV4-3 | . | ASSQRLADTGELF
TRBJ1-3 | TRBV3-1/TRBV3-2 | . | ASSQDRAAGNTIY